One sample yielded the 29 T cell receptor beta chains listed below, sequenced in a study of blood T cell repertoires in COVID-19. Here immunoSEQ multiplex PCR was the method, and the copy in TCRdb shows in-frame clones only, minus some. Among some 230,000 clones listed, roughly 79% were seen once. Sequenced sample: PBMCs or T cells enriched from blood (not recorded which). The receptors were sampled from a man aged 35-49 years who had recovered from COVID-19.

The DNA of the CDR3 is TGTGCCCGGACTAGCGGGGAGACCCAGTACTTC. Residues: CARTSGETQYF. V usage is TRBV30 and J usage is TRBJ2-5, with 11 positions matching TRBD2. The germline gives CDR1 GTSNPN, CDR2 SVGIG (reference sequence). Unmatched junction bases numbered 1, after V lost 8 bases and J lost 5 bases. The CDR3 is 11 residues long. Combining the CDR3 with reference TRBV30 and TRBJ2-5 gives the whole variable domain SQTIHQWPATLVQPVGSPLSLECTVEGTSNPNLYWYRQAAGRGLQLLFYSVGIGQISSEVPQNLSASRPQDRQFILSSKKLLLSDSGFYLCARTSGETQYFGPGTRLLVL.

The chain uses TRBV27 and TRBJ2-7, with 9 bases identical to TRBD1. With 3 bases clipped from V and 4 bases from J, the junction kept 1 base outside the gene matches. The CDR3 is 13 residues long. CDR1 is MNHEY and CDR2 is SMNVEV in the germline V gene (reference sequence). DNA of the CDR3: TGTGCCAGCAGTTTTGGGACAGGGTACGAGCAGTACTTC. This translates into CASSFGTGYEQYF.

The chain combines TRBV6-5 with TRBJ2-1; D gene unclear. The CDR3 length is 13 residues. V lost 5 bases and J 2 bases, leaving 7 bases between the germline ends. Germline CDR1 and CDR2: MNHEY and SVGAGI. Here the CDR3 DNA reads TGTGCCAGCAGTCCCTTCCCCTACAATGAGCAGTTCTTC. It specifies CASSPFPYNEQFF.

The chain uses TRBV5-1 and TRBJ2-1; a possible D gene is TRBD1 (6 bases). The CDR3 runs 14 residues. CDR1 and CDR2 from the germline V gene are SGHRS and YFSETQ. Between the trimmed V and J ends, which lost 5 bases and 1 base, there was a span of 10 bases. In DNA, the CDR3 is TGCGCCAGCAGTGCAGGGGATTCCTACAATGAGCAGTTCTTC. Translation: CASSAGDSYNEQFF.

The genes are TRBV2 and TRBJ1-6; 9 bases fit TRBD1. Germline V CDR1 and CDR2: SNHLY, FYNNEI. V lost 2 bases to trimming and J lost 7 bases; unmatched junction nucleotides: 3. The CDR3 is made up of 15 amino acids. The CDR3 region is CASSELGQGNSPLHF. Here the CDR3 DNA reads TGTGCCAGCAGTGAACTGGGACAGGGCAATTCACCCCTCCACTTT.

The chain couples TRBV7-8 to TRBJ2-1; D gene ambiguous. The ends were cut back, 4 bases at V and 5 bases at J, with 6 bases in the middle. The CDR3 totals 12 residues. Looked up from germline, CDR1 is SGHVS and CDR2 is FQNEAQ. CDR3 protein: CASSSTDNEQFF. The CDR3 nucleotides read TGTGCCAGCAGCTCTACGGACAATGAGCAGTTCTTC. The complete variable domain, with remaining parts taken from reference TRBV7-8 and TRBJ2-1, reads GAGVSQSPRYKVAKRGQDVALRCDPISGHVSLFWYQQALGQGPEFLTYFQNEAQLDKSGLPSDRFFAERPEGSVSTLKIQRTQQEDSAVYLCASSSTDNEQFFGPGTRLTVL.

The chain couples TRBV7-9 to TRBJ1-2; no reliable D call. There are 11 residues in the CDR3. V was clipped by 5 bases and J by 5 bases, with 6 bases between them. Germline-derived CDR1 and CDR2 are SEHNR and FQNEAQ (reference sequence). CDR3 sequence reads: CASSPEYGYTF. The CDR3 bases are TGTGCCAGCAGCCCGGAGTATGGCTACACCTTC.

This chain links TRBV18 with TRBJ1-6; 8 bases agree with TRBD1. Germline-derived CDR1 and CDR2 are KGHSH and LQKENI. CDR3 size: 15 residues. With V trimmed by 5 bases and J by 10 bases, 10 bases remained unmatched. As DNA, the CDR3 is TGTGCCAGCTCATCCTACGGGACAGGAGGCTCACCCCTCCACTTT. This sequence encodes CASSSYGTGGSPLHF.

As regards this clone: The sample has other DNA sequences that encode this CDR3 too. This chain links TRBV5-8 with TRBJ1-5; perhaps TRBD1 as D (6 bases). The CDR3 has 15 residues. In germline, CDR1 is SGHTS, CDR2 YDEGEE. V dropped 1 base and J dropped 0 bases, with 8 bases sitting between them. The CDR3 nucleotides read TGTGCCAGCAGCTTGCAGGGGTATAGCAATCAGCCCCAGCATTTT. Protein: CASSLQGYSNQPQHF.

The V gene is TRBV15, the J gene TRBJ1-3, with D perhaps matching TRBD1 (6 bases). CDR3 length: 16 residues. Trimming left V 5 bases short and J 2 bases short, with 16 bases between. CDR1 is LNHNV, CDR2 YYDKDF, per germline (reference sequence). CDR3 sequence (DNA): TGTGCCACCAGCCTAGGGACAACGCCTCCTGGAAACACCATATATTTT. It specifies CATSLGTTPPGNTIYF.

The chain couples TRBV28 to TRBJ1-2, with D tentatively TRBD1 (6 bases). V lost 6 bases and J lost 8, with 16 bases in between. The germline CDR1 and CDR2 sequences are MDHEN and SYDVKM. The CDR3 runs 13 residues. The CDR3 loop reads CASSPGGQAGYTF. DNA of the CDR3: TGTGCCAGCAGCCCGGGGGGGCAGGCAGGCTACACCTTC.

The chain employs TRBV30 and TRBJ1-2; 8 bases are a match to TRBD1. The CDR3 has 16 residues. J lost 6 bases, V lost 0 bases, and 12 bases had no gene match. Germline V CDR1 and CDR2: GTSNPN, SVGIG (reference sequence). The CDR3 nucleotides are TGTGCCTGGAGTGTACCCCCCGGACAGGGAAACCATGGCTACACCTTC. It encodes CAWSVPPGQGNHGYTF. The whole variable domain, remainder taken from reference TRBV30 and TRBJ1-2, is SQTIHQWPATLVQPVGSPLSLECTVEGTSNPNLYWYRQAAGRGLQLLFYSVGIGQISSEVPQNLSASRPQDRQFILSSKKLLLSDSGFYLCAWSVPPGQGNHGYTFGSGTRLTVV.

The chain couples TRBV6-1 to TRBJ2-4; the D is unclear. This CDR3 has 16 amino acids. V lost 4 bases, J lost 0 bases, and 13 bases lay in between. Germline CDR1 is MNHNS and CDR2 is SASEGT. The CDR3 DNA reads TGTGCCAGCAGTGCCTCACAAACGCTAGCCAAAAACATTCAGTACTTC. Its protein is CASSASQTLAKNIQYF.

The chain couples TRBV30 to TRBJ1-3; tentatively, D is TRBD1 (5 bases). The CDR3 totals 16 residues. V was shortened by 0 bases and J by 0 bases, with 12 bases between the two germline ends. The germline CDR1 and CDR2 sequences are GTSNPN and SVGIG (reference sequence). Here the CDR3 DNA reads TGTGCCTGGAGTGTACCGGGGGTGTCCTCTGGAAACACCATATATTTT. Its translation: CAWSVPGVSSGNTIYF.

V usage is TRBV9 and J usage is TRBJ2-1, with TRBD2 identical over 8 bases. Looked up from germline, CDR1 is SGDLS and CDR2 is YYNGEE. The CDR3 spans 16 residues. Germline trimming cut 0 bases from V and 0 bases from J; bases unmatched to any gene: 2. CDR3 loop: CASSVGGGNSYNEQFF. The DNA of the CDR3 is TGTGCCAGCAGCGTAGGCGGGGGGAACTCCTACAATGAGCAGTTCTTC.

This rearrangement joins TRBV20-1 to TRBJ1-5; the D is unclear. The germline V gene has CDR1 DFQATT and CDR2 SNEGSKA (reference sequence). V was clipped by 3 bases and J by 4 bases, with 10 bases between them. CDR3 length: 13 amino acids. The CDR3 DNA sequence: TGCAGTGCTAGTTCGGGGAAGAATCAGCCCCAGCATTTT. Protein product: CSASSGKNQPQHF.

The chain joins TRBV6-2 or TRBV6-3 to TRBJ1-4; weak D call: TRBD1 (6 bases). Per the germline V gene, CDR1 is MNHEY and CDR2 is SVGEGT. Trimming took off 1 base at V and 0 bases at J, with 18 bases between the two ends. This CDR3 comprises 19 residues. In nucleotides, the CDR3 is TGTGCCAGCAGTTACTATCGCACCAGGGACACCGCAACTAATGAAAAACTGTTTTTT. This codes for CASSYYRTRDTATNEKLFF.

This chain links TRBV11-2 with TRBJ1-1, with TRBD1 matching over 9 bases. This CDR3 contains 14 residues. Germline CDR1 and CDR2: SGHAT and FQNNGV. J lost 7 bases, V lost 4 bases, and 7 bases had no gene match. The DNA for the CDR3 is TGTGCCAGCAGCTCGAACAGGGGGCGTAGTGAAGCTTTCTTT. Amino acids: CASSSNRGRSEAFF.

V and J are TRBV5-4 and TRBJ2-3, with 12 positions matching TRBD2. CDR3 length: 15 amino acids. Germline-derived CDR1 and CDR2 are SGHNT and YYREEE (reference sequence). V dropped 5 bases and J dropped 2; count of bases not matched to a gene: 3. The CDR3 region is CASRRTSGNTDTQYF. CDR3 in DNA: TGTGCCAGCAGGCGGACTAGCGGGAACACAGATACGCAGTATTTT.

The chain joins TRBV30 to TRBJ1-1, with TRBD1 identical over 8 bases. CDR3 length equals 16 residues. The germline V gene encodes CDR1 GTSNPN and CDR2 SVGIG (reference sequence). V trimming: 6 bases; J trimming: 4 bases; junction bases outside the gene matches: 16. The CDR3 loop reads CACGPGAGGGRTEAFF. The CDR3 region has the DNA TGTGCCTGCGGCCCTGGGGCAGGGGGCGGGCGCACTGAAGCTTTCTTT.

The chain is built from TRBV2 and TRBJ2-1; D remains unclear. CDR3 size: 13 residues. V was pared by 4 bases and J by 4 bases, with 8 bases between. Germline V gene data show CDR1 as SNHLY and CDR2 as FYNNEI. The CDR3: CASSVSLYNEQFF. CDR3 nucleotides: TGTGCCAGCAGTGTCTCCCTTTACAATGAGCAGTTCTTC.

This sequence joins TRBV19 and TRBJ2-3, with a possible D match to TRBD1 (6 bases). V lost 4 bases to trimming and J lost 4 bases, with 15 bases between them. CDR1 and CDR2 from the germline V gene are LNHDA and SQIVND (reference sequence). The CDR3 runs to 15 residues. CDR3 region: CASSTRGLTPDTQYF. In DNA, the CDR3 is TGTGCCAGTAGTACCAGGGGTCTTACCCCAGATACGCAGTATTTT.

A single count supports this clone. The chain combines TRBV6-5 with TRBJ1-1, with a tentative D call TRBD1 (6 bases). Germline V gives CDR1 MNHEY, CDR2 SVGAGI. V gave up 0 bases and J gave up 0 bases, with 11 bases separating them. CDR3 length: 16 residues. The CDR3 sequence is CASSYSGQIMNTEAFF. The CDR3 DNA reads TGTGCCAGCAGTTACTCGGGACAAATCATGAACACTGAAGCTTTCTTT.

The V call is TRBV7-6, the J call TRBJ2-7; 8 positions agree with TRBD2. This CDR3 contains 14 residues. V was pared by 5 bases and J by 4 bases, with 7 bases of the junction left unmatched. CDR1 SGHVS and CDR2 FNYEAQ come from the germline V gene. The chain's CDR3 is CASSQGLDGYEQYF. The CDR3 coding sequence is TGTGCCAGCAGCCAGGGACTAGATGGGTACGAGCAGTACTTC.

This chain connects TRBV5-1 to TRBJ1-2, with a weak D call TRBD1 (5 bases). Per germline, CDR1 SGHRS and CDR2 YFSETQ. V gave up 4 bases and J gave up 3 bases, with 10 bases separating them. The CDR3 extends over 13 amino acids. As DNA, the CDR3 is TGCGCCAGCAGCCCGTCGGGGGACTATGGCTACACCTTC. Its protein is CASSPSGDYGYTF.

The chain joins TRBV7-2 to TRBJ2-5; maybe TRBD2 (7 bases). Per the germline V gene, CDR1 is SGHTA and CDR2 is FQGNSA. There are 15 residues in the CDR3. Trimming stripped 3 bases from V and 1 base from J, with 12 bases between. The CDR3: CASSLGGLAQETQYF. DNA for the CDR3: TGTGCCAGCAGCTTGGGGGGGCTAGCCCAAGAGACCCAGTACTTC.

V is TRBV21-1 and J is TRBJ2-7; the table's D gene call, TRBD2, was not cross checked with the DNA. TRBV21-1 is noted as a pseudogene. This CDR3 has 12 amino acids. CDR3 coding DNA: TGTGCCAGCAGCAAGGAGGTGGGCGAGCAGTACTTC. Amino acid sequence: CASSKEVGEQYF.

This clone occurred once. This chain links TRBV3-1 (or the pseudogene TRBV3-2) with TRBJ1-2, with TRBD1 identical over 7 bases. The germline V gene has CDR1 LGHDT and CDR2 YNNKEL (reference sequence). J was trimmed by 2 bases and V by 4 bases; bases with no gene match: 7. This CDR3 has 15 residues. CDR3 nucleotide sequence: TGTGCCAGCAGCCCCTGGGGACAGTTCAACTATGGCTACACCTTC. The encoded protein is CASSPWGQFNYGYTF.

This clone was counted between two and nine times. The rearrangement links TRBV20-1 to TRBJ1-6; possibly TRBD1 for D (6 bases). Deletions cut 3 bases from V and 6 bases from J, with 12 bases between. The germline gives CDR1 DFQATT, CDR2 SNEGSKA (reference sequence). The length of the CDR3 is 14 residues. CDR3: CSASTTGGNSPLHF. In DNA form, the CDR3 reads TGCAGTGCTAGTACGACAGGAGGTAATTCACCCCTCCACTTT.